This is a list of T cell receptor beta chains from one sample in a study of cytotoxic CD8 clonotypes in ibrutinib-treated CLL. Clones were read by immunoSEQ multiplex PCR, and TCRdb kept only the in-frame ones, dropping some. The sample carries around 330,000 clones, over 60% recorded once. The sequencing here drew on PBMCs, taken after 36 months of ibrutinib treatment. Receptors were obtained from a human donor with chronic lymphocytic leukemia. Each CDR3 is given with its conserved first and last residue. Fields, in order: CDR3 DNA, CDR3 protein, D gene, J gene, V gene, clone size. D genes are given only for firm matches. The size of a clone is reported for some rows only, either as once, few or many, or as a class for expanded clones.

DNA: TGTGCCAGCATAAAGGGGGGAGGCTACACCTTC; CDR3: CASIKGGGYTF; D: NA; J: TRBJ1-2; V: TRBV2; size: few
DNA: TGCGCCAGCAGCCAGCTGGACAGGGTGAATCAGCCCCAGCATTTT; CDR3: CASSQLDRVNQPQHF; D: TRBD1; J: TRBJ1-5; V: TRBV4-1; size: once
DNA: TGCGCCAGCAGCTTGGATAGGGTGAGGGAGACCCAGTACTTC; CDR3: CASSLDRVRETQYF; D: NA; J: TRBJ2-5; V: TRBV5-1; size: NA
DNA: TGTGCCAGCAGCTCCCCGGTGCCCGCCAACGTCCTGACTTTC; CDR3: CASSSPVPANVLTF; D: NA; J: TRBJ2-6; V: TRBV5-6; size: NA
DNA: TGCGCCAGCAGCTGGGTTCAGGGGCTCTACGAGCAGTACTTC; CDR3: CASSWVQGLYEQYF; D: NA; J: TRBJ2-7; V: TRBV5-1; size: once
DNA: TGTGCCAGCCATCGTCCGACCGGACAGGGCGGGAACACCGGGGAGCTGTTTTTT; CDR3: CASHRPTGQGGNTGELFF; D: TRBD1; J: TRBJ2-2; V: TRBV7-9; size: few
DNA: TGTGCCAGCAGCTTAGACCTAGCGGGAATCAATGAGCAGTTCTTC; CDR3: CASSLDLAGINEQFF; D: TRBD2; J: TRBJ2-1; V: TRBV11-2; size: once
DNA: TGTGCCAGCAGTTACCTAGCGGGCGCCTACGAGCAGTACTTC; CDR3: CASSYLAGAYEQYF; D: TRBD2; J: TRBJ2-7; V: TRBV6-5; size: once
DNA: TGTGCCAGCAGCTTAACGTCGGGAGTAACCTCTTACGAGCAGTACTTC; CDR3: CASSLTSGVTSYEQYF; D: NA; J: TRBJ2-7; V: TRBV7-2; size: NA
DNA: TGTGCCAGCAGCTTAAGCCGGGACAGGGGTACCGGGGAGCTGTTTTTT; CDR3: CASSLSRDRGTGELFF; D: TRBD1; J: TRBJ2-2; V: TRBV7-9; size: once
DNA: TGTGCCAGCAGTTTGTTCGAAGATACGCAGTATTTT; CDR3: CASSLFEDTQYF; D: NA; J: TRBJ2-3; V: TRBV27; size: NA
DNA: TGTGCCAGCAGTGAATTCCCCGGACAGGGGAACTATGGCTACACCTTC; CDR3: CASSEFPGQGNYGYTF; D: TRBD1; J: TRBJ1-2; V: TRBV2; size: NA
DNA: TGCAGTGCTGCCACGTGGGGCTACACCTTC; CDR3: CSAATWGYTF; D: NA; J: TRBJ1-2; V: TRBV20-1; size: few
DNA: TGCGCCAGCAGCGCAGGGAACTACGAGCAGTACTTC; CDR3: CASSAGNYEQYF; D: NA; J: TRBJ2-7; V: TRBV5-1; size: few
DNA: TGCGCCAGCTCGGGCAACCAAGAGACCCAGTACTTC; CDR3: CASSGNQETQYF; D: NA; J: TRBJ2-5; V: TRBV5-1; size: NA
DNA: TGTGCCAGCACTCGCCGGGGATCGAACACCGGGGAGCTGTTTTTT; CDR3: CASTRRGSNTGELFF; D: NA; J: TRBJ2-2; V: TRBV9; size: NA
DNA: TGTGCCAGCAGTTACTCAACGACAGGCGCCACTGAAGCTTTCTTT; CDR3: CASSYSTTGATEAFF; D: NA; J: TRBJ1-1; V: TRBV6-5; size: NA
DNA: TGTGCCAGCTCACCTCTTAGACAGAACACTGAAGCTTTCTTT; CDR3: CASSPLRQNTEAFF; D: NA; J: TRBJ1-1; V: TRBV18; size: NA
DNA: TGTGCCAGTAGTATAGTTTACAGGGGCGGAGAGACCCAGTACTTC; CDR3: CASSIVYRGGETQYF; D: TRBD1; J: TRBJ2-5; V: TRBV19; size: NA
DNA: TGTGCCAGCAGCTGCCTGGGCGACGAGCGGGGGGTGTACAATGAGCAGTTCTTC; CDR3: CASSCLGDERGVYNEQFF; D: TRBD2; J: TRBJ2-1; V: TRBV13; size: NA
DNA: TGCAGCGTTGAAGCCGGACTAGCGGGGGGGCCCTACAATGAGCAGTTCTTC; CDR3: CSVEAGLAGGPYNEQFF; D: TRBD2; J: TRBJ2-1; V: TRBV29-1; size: NA
DNA: TGTGCCAGCAGCTTATCTCGGACCTTGAACACCGGGGAGCTGTTTTTT; CDR3: CASSLSRTLNTGELFF; D: NA; J: TRBJ2-2; V: TRBV7-9; size: NA
DNA: TGTGCCAGCAGCCAAGTAACCCGCGGAAACTACGAGCAGTACTTC; CDR3: CASSQVTRGNYEQYF; D: NA; J: TRBJ2-7; V: TRBV4-2; size: NA
DNA: TGTGCCAGCAGCTTAGCTCTAGCGGGGACCTACGAGCAGTACTTC; CDR3: CASSLALAGTYEQYF; D: TRBD2; J: TRBJ2-7; V: TRBV11-2; size: few
DNA: TGTGCCAGCAGCCTAGGGACAGCTGGCTACACCTTC; CDR3: CASSLGTAGYTF; D: TRBD1; J: TRBJ1-2; V: TRBV7-8; size: NA
DNA: TGTGCCAGCAGTGAAGTCGGAAGATTCCATGAGCAGTTCTTC; CDR3: CASSEVGRFHEQFF; D: NA; J: TRBJ2-1; V: TRBV2; size: NA
DNA: TGTGCCAGCAGTAGCGGGAGTATTAACACCGGGGAGCTGTTTTTT; CDR3: CASSSGSINTGELFF; D: TRBD2; J: TRBJ2-2; V: TRBV2; size: NA
DNA: TGCGCCAGCAGCTTGGTTCCCAGCGGGGGGCCTGGAGAGACCCAGTACTTC; CDR3: CASSLVPSGGPGETQYF; D: TRBD2; J: TRBJ2-5; V: TRBV5-1; size: few
DNA: TGTGCCAGCAGCCATGTTGCCCGGGCAGAGACCCAGTACTTC; CDR3: CASSHVARAETQYF; D: NA; J: TRBJ2-5; V: TRBV5-4; size: NA
DNA: TGCAGCGTTGACGGGGACCGGGACGCTAGAGGCTATGGCTACACCTTC; CDR3: CSVDGDRDARGYGYTF; D: NA; J: TRBJ1-2; V: TRBV29-1; size: NA
DNA: TGTGCCAGCAGCTTAGTCGCTAGCGGTTACTTCTCCTACGAGCAGTACTTC; CDR3: CASSLVASGYFSYEQYF; D: TRBD2; J: TRBJ2-7; V: TRBV7-8; size: NA
DNA: TGTGCCAGCAGCCGATACGGGGGGCTCAATCAGCCCCAGCATTTT; CDR3: CASSRYGGLNQPQHF; D: NA; J: TRBJ1-5; V: TRBV28; size: NA